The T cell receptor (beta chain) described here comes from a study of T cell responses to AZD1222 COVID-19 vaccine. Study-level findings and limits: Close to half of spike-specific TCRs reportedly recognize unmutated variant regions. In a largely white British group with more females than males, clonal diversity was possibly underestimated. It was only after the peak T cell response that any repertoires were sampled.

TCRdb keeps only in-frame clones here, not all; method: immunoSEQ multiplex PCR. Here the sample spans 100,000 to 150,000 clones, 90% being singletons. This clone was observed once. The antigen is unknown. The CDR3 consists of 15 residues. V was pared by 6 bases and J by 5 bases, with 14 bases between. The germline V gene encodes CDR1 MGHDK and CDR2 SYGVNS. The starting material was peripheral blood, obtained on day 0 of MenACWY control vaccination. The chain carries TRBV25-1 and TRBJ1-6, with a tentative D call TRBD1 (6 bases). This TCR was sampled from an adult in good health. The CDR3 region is CASRKTGSDNSPLHF. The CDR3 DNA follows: TGTGCCAGCAGGAAAACAGGGTCCGATAATTCACCCCTCCACTTT.